This T cell receptor beta chain comes out of a study of blood T cell repertoires in COVID-19. Study at large: T cells, B-cell-depleted T cells, or PBMCs supplied cDNA or gDNA.

Enrolled during active infection, Seattle patients were then followed longitudinally. Produced via immunoSEQ multiplex PCR; TCRdb's table is partial and in-frame only. This table has 200,000 to 300,000 clones, approximately 92% appearing once. The CDR3 is made up of 14 amino acids. The junction had 2 bases not matched to a gene; V was cut back by 4 bases and J by 4 bases. The germline CDR1 and CDR2 sequences are ENHRY and SYGVKD. The specimen was peripheral blood. The receptor was derived from a person aged 18 to 30 with COVID-19, enrolled during active disease. V and J are TRBV10-3 and TRBJ2-7; the match to TRBD1 covers 12 bases. The CDR3 is CAISAGQGAYEQYF. DNA of the CDR3: TGTGCCATCAGTGCGGGACAGGGGGCTTACGAGCAGTACTTC.